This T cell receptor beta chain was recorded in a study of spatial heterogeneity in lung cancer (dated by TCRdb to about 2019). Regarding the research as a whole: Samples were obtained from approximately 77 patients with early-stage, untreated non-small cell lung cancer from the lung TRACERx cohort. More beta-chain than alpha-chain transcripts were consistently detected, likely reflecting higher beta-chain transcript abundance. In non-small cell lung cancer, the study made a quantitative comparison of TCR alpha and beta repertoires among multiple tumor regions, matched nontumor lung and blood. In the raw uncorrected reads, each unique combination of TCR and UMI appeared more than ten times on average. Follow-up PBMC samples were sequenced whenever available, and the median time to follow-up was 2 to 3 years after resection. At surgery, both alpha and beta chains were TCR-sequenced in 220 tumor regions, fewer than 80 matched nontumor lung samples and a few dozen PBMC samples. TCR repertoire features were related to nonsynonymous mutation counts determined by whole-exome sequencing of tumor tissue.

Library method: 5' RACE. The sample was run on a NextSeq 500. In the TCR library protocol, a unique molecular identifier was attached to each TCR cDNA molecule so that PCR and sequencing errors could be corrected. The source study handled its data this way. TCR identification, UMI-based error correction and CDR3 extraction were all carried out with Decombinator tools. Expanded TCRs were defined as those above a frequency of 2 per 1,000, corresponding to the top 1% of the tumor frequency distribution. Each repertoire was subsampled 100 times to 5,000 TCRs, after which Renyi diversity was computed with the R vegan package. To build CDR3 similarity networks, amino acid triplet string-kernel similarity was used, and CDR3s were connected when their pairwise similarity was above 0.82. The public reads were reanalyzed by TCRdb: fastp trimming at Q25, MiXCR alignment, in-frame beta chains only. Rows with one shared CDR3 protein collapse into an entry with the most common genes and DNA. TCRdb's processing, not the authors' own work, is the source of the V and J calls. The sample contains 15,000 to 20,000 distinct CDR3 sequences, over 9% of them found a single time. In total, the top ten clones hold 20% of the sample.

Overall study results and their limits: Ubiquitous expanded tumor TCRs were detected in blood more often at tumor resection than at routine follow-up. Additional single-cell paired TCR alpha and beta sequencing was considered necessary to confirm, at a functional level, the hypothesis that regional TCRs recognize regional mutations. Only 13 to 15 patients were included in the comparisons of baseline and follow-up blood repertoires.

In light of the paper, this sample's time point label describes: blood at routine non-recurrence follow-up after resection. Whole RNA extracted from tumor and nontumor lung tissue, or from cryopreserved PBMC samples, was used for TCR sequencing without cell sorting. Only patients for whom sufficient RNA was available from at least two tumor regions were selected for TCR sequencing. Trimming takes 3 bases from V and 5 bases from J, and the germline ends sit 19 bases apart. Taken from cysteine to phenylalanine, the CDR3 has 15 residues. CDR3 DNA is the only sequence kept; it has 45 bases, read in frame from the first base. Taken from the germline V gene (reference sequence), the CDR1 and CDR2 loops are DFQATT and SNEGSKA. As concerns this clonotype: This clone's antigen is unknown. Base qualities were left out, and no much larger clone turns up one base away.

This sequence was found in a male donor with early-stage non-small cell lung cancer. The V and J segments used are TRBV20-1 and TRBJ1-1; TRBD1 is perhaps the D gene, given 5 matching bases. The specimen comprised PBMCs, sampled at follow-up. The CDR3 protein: CSASARGRVRTEAFF. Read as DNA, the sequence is TGCAGTGCTAGCGCCCGGGGACGCGTGCGTACTGAAGCTTTCTTT.